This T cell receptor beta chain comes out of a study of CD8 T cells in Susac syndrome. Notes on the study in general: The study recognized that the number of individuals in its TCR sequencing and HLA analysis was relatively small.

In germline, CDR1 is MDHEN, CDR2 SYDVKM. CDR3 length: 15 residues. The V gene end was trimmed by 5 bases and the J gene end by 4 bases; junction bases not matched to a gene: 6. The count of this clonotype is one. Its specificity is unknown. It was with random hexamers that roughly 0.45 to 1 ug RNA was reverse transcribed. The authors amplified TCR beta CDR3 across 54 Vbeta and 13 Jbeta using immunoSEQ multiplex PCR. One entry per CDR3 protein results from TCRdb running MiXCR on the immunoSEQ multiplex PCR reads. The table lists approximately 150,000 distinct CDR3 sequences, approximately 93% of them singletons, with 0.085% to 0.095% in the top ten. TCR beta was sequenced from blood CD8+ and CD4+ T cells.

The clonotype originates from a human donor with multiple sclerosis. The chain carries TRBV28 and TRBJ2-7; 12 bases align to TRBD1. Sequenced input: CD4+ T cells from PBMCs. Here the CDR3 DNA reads TGTGCCAGCAGTCTGGGGACAGGGGGCCTATACGAGCAGTACTTC. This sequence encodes CASSLGTGGLYEQYF.